This T cell receptor (beta chain) originates from a study of cytomegalovirus exposure and HLA in healthy donors. The germline gives CDR1 KGHSH, CDR2 LQKENI. The CDR3 totals 18 residues. J gave up 3 bases and V 2 bases, and 11 bases lay outside the gene matches. PCR employed 60 Vbeta and 13 Jbeta primers. The table came from immunoSEQ multiplex PCR; TCRdb's copy has only in-frame clones and leaves some out. The data hold about 200,000 clones, with roughly 84% observed a single time. Sequenced: PBMCs. The rearrangement links TRBV18 to TRBJ2-7, with 12 bases matching TRBD1. This receptor was obtained from a man aged 45-65 years in good health and CMV-seronegative. CDR3 coding DNA: TGTGCCAGCTCACCATTACTTTCCGGGACAGGGGGCAACTACGAGCAGTACTTC. Its protein is CASSPLLSGTGGNYEQYF.